This T cell receptor beta chain was documented in a study of neurological immune-mediated disorders. This clonotype was counted many times. Its antigen is unknown. General observations from the study: Across subjects, expanded clones had no CDR3 amino acid sequences in common, pointing to private repertoires in all groups.

5'RACE generated cDNA with 10-nucleotide random UMIs. From 15-18 subjects, over 160 million TCR-beta sequences were obtained in each sequencing run. Using its own MiXCR run on the 5' RACE reads, TCRdb lists one record per CDR3 protein. The sample lists 60,000 or so distinct CDR3 sequences; 11% were seen once. The receptor was derived from a man aged 55 to 70 in good health. The specimen was PBMCs.

The CDR3 region has the DNA TGCAGTGCTGCCCTCAGGAGGGGGCCCGGAACTGAAGCTTTCTTT. Translated: CSAALRRGPGTEAFF. This chain links TRBV20-1 with TRBJ1-1; 7 bases line up with TRBD1. The V gene end was trimmed by 5 bases and the J gene end by 5 bases; junction bases not matched to a gene: 14. CDR1 and CDR2 (germline): DFQATT, SNEGSKA (reference sequence). The CDR3 sequence is 15 residues long.